This is a list of T cell receptor beta chains from one sample in a study of radiotherapy plus CTLA-4 blockade in lung cancer. The repertoire was sequenced with immunoSEQ multiplex PCR; TCRdb's copy has only in-frame clones and lacks some. The table lists about 38,000 clones, over 70% of them singletons, with about 8.1% in the top ten. The sample in question was peripheral blood, obtained from a patient treated with radiotherapy plus ipilimumab. All receptors come from a human donor with non-small cell lung cancer who had stable disease on radiotherapy plus ipilimumab. The CDR3 runs from the conserved cysteine through the conserved F or W. Fields, in order: D gene, J gene, clone size, V gene, CDR3 DNA, CDR3 protein. The D gene is left open where the match is weak. A row's size may be missing; if present it is once, few, many or a size class.

- TRBJ2-1 once TRBV5-1 TGCGCCAGCAATTTAGACATTGTCTCCTACAATGAGCAGTTCTTC CASNLDIVSYNEQFF
- TRBJ1-2 - TRBV6-6 TGTGCCGCCATGGCGGAGACTGTGGGAGGCTACACCTTC CAAMAETVGGYTF
- TRBJ1-1 - TRBV19 TGTGCCAGTTTTTCTAACGGGGTTGAAGCTTTCTTT CASFSNGVEAFF
- TRBJ1-5 - TRBV13 TGTGCCAGCAGCTTAGGCCGAGGCGATCAGCCCCAGCATTTT CASSLGRGDQPQHF
- TRBJ2-2 - TRBV19 TGTGCCAGTAGTACCCCGGGGGAAACCGGGGAGCTGTTTTTT CASSTPGETGELFF
- TRBJ1-2 - TRBV5-4 TGTGCCAGCAGCTCGGAAACAGGGAACGGCTACACCTTC CASSSETGNGYTF
- TRBJ1-1 - TRBV27 TGTGCCAGCAGTACAGGGCGTGGGGACACTGAAGCTTTCTTT CASSTGRGDTEAFF
TRBD2 TRBJ2-2 - TRBV7-2 TGTGCCAGCAGCTTTCGGGGGGGCCGGTACACCGGGGAGCTGTTTTTT CASSFRGGRYTGELFF
TRBD1 TRBJ1-2 - TRBV30 TGTGCCTGGAGTGGACAGGGTTATGGCTACACCTTC CAWSGQGYGYTF
- TRBJ1-1 - TRBV29-1 TGCAGCGTCAAAACCGACAGAAACACTGAAGCTTTCTTT CSVKTDRNTEAFF
TRBD1 TRBJ1-2 few TRBV6-5 TGTGCCAGCAGTGCAAACAGGGGGAACTATGGCTACACCTTC CASSANRGNYGYTF
TRBD2 TRBJ2-3 - TRBV7-6 TGTGCCAGCTCCCTCGGCAGTAGCGGGGCGCGGACAGATACGCAGTATTTT CASSLGSSGARTDTQYF
- TRBJ1-1 - TRBV30 TGTGCCCGGGGGGAGGACACTGAAGCTTTCTTT CARGEDTEAFF
TRBD1 TRBJ1-1 - TRBV5-8 TGTGCCAGCAGCTTTGGACAGGGGTGGATTGAAGCTTTCTTT CASSFGQGWIEAFF
- TRBJ1-2 once TRBV27 TGTGCCAGCAGCCTATCCAGTGGGTACTCCACGAAGTACTATGGCTACACCTTC CASSLSSGYSTKYYGYTF
- TRBJ1-5 once TRBV2 TGTGCCAGCAGTGCAGGGATGGATCAGCCCCAGCATTTT CASSAGMDQPQHF
- TRBJ1-6 - TRBV19 TGTGCCAGTAGCCCAACCGGACAGTGGGATAATTCACCCCTCCACTTT CASSPTGQWDNSPLHF
- TRBJ1-1 - TRBV12-5 TGTGCTAGTGGTTTCCAAGGACAGAACACTGAAGCTTTCTTT CASGFQGQNTEAFF
- TRBJ1-3 medium-sized TRBV5-1 TGCGCCAGCAGCTTGGATGCCGGGCCCCCTGGAAACACCATATATTTT CASSLDAGPPGNTIYF
TRBD1 TRBJ1-5 once TRBV27 TGTGCCAGCAGTTTATCCCGGACAGGGAAAGAAAGCCAGCCCCAGCATTTT CASSLSRTGKESQPQHF
- TRBJ2-1 - TRBV7-6 TGTGCCAGCAGCTCATTAGGGGACTCCTACAATGAGCAGTTCTTC CASSSLGDSYNEQFF
TRBD2 TRBJ2-5 once TRBV30 TGTGCCTGGAGTAGGGCTAGCGGGGCGTTCCAAGAGACCCAGTACTTC CAWSRASGAFQETQYF
TRBD2 TRBJ2-7 - TRBV4-2 TGTGCCAGCAGCCAGTTTGCCCGGGCGGGGGTATCCTACGAGCAGTACTTC CASSQFARAGVSYEQYF
- TRBJ1-6 - TRBV9 TGTGCCAGCAGCGTAGGGGAGGGACCCCTCCACTTT CASSVGEGPLHF
- TRBJ2-5 - TRBV6-1 TGTGCCAGCAATGAAGGGAGAGAGACCCAGTACTTC CASNEGRETQYF
- TRBJ2-6 - TRBV9 TGTGCCAGCAGCACTTTGACGGAAAACTCTGGGGCCAACGTCCTGACTTTC CASSTLTENSGANVLTF
TRBD1 TRBJ1-5 - TRBV7-9 TGTGCCAGCAGCTTAGACAGGGGACAGCCCCAGCATTTT CASSLDRGQPQHF
- TRBJ1-5 - TRBV7-6 TGTGCCAGCAGCTTAGAGCTCAATCAGCCCCAGCATTTT CASSLELNQPQHF
TRBD1 TRBJ1-3 - TRBV6-5 TGTGCCAGCAGGTGGACAGGAGGAAACACCATATATTTT CASRWTGGNTIYF
TRBD1 TRBJ2-3 few TRBV5-4 TGTGCCAGCAGCTTCGACAGGGAAGATACGCAGTATTTT CASSFDREDTQYF
TRBD1 TRBJ2-6 - TRBV25-1 TGTGCCAGCAGCCCAGACAGGGATTACTCTGGGGCCAACGTCCTGACTTTC CASSPDRDYSGANVLTF
TRBD2 TRBJ2-3 - TRBV9 TGTGCCAGCAGCGTAGCGGTGGGGGGGTCCCTAGATACGCAGTATTTT CASSVAVGGSLDTQYF
TRBD2 TRBJ2-3 - TRBV19 TGTGCCAGTAGTATAGATGGGGGCGGGGGGGCCCTAGATACGCAGTATTTT CASSIDGGGGALDTQYF
TRBD1 TRBJ2-3 - TRBV2 TGTGCCAGCAGTGAAGCAAATGTGCAGGGGGCAGATACGCAGTATTTT CASSEANVQGADTQYF
- TRBJ1-5 - TRBV6-5 TGTGCCAGCAGTACAGGGTTTCAGCCCCAGCATTTT CASSTGFQPQHF
TRBD1 TRBJ1-2 few TRBV6-5 TGTGCCAGCAGGCCCGATCAGGGGGCGCGTGGCTACACCTTC CASRPDQGARGYTF
TRBD1 TRBJ2-1 few TRBV4-1 TGCGCCAGCAGCCTTGGGACAGGGGGATACAATGAGCAGTTCTTC CASSLGTGGYNEQFF
- TRBJ1-2 - TRBV5-6 TGTGCCAGCAGCGTAGGAGGGGACAGCTACACCTTC CASSVGGDSYTF
TRBD1 TRBJ1-6 - TRBV5-6 TGTGCCAGCAGCTTAGGACAGGGAAATTCACCCCTCCACTTT CASSLGQGNSPLHF
TRBD1 TRBJ1-1 - TRBV7-2 TGTGCCAGCAGCTCTCAGGATGACAGGGGAACTGAAGCTTTCTTT CASSSQDDRGTEAFF
- TRBJ1-2 - TRBV4-3 TGCGCCAGCAGCCAAGTTACGTTATCGGATGGCTACACCTTC CASSQVTLSDGYTF
TRBD1 TRBJ1-3 - TRBV6-4 TGTGCCCAGGGGGAACCCTACCGCTCTGGAAACACCATATATTTT CAQGEPYRSGNTIYF
- TRBJ2-3 - TRBV10-3 TGTGCCATCAGTGAGACTGGGATTAGCACAGATACGCAGTATTTT CAISETGISTDTQYF